One and the same sample provided the 13 T cell receptor beta chains below, sequenced in a study of regulatory T cells in long-lasting Graves disease (dated by TCRdb to about 2021). Library method: multiplex PCR. TCRdb lists the instrument as Illumina HiSeq 4000. TCR beta libraries were built with iRepertoire HTBI primers and Arm-PCR amplification of CDR3 regions. The public reads were reprocessed in TCRdb via fastp at Q25 and MiXCR, keeping in-frame beta chains. Merged by CDR3 protein, the rows form single entries marked with the most common genes and DNA. Within this sample are 650,000 to 850,000 distinct CDR3 sequences, with about 30% of them counted one time only. The ten top clones hold around 40% of the sample. Sample time point, as interpreted from the label and publication: persistent/refractory GD, antithyroid drugs over 5 years with positive TRAb. For both TCR sequencing and RNA sequencing, RNA was extracted from PBMCs in TRIzol.

This sample comprised peripheral blood mononuclear cells (PBMCs), obtained when the disease was refractory, from a patient treated with antithyroid drugs. These receptors were taken from a female donor with Graves disease.

The genes are TRBV5-5 and TRBJ1-4; tentative D call: TRBD1 (6 bases). Per the germline V gene, CDR1 is SGHKS and CDR2 is YYEKEE (reference sequence). The CDR3 contains 17 residues. V shed 1 base and J shed 5 bases, with 18 bases lying between them. This CDR3 is CASSLRIVGASNEKLFF. The CDR3 DNA follows: TGTGCCAGCAGCTTGAGGATAGTGGGGGCGTCAAATGAAAAACTGTTTTTT.

On this clonotype: Being one base from a much bigger clone, this may be a read error. V and J are TRBV11-2 and TRBJ2-5; TRBD2 agrees at 10 bases. Germline CDR1 and CDR2: SGHAT and FQNNGV. The V segment lost 4 bases and the J segment 2 bases; nucleotides outside the gene matches: 16. The CDR3 is made up of 19 amino acids. CDR3 nucleotides: TGTGCCAGCAGCTCAGCATGGGGACGCCGGACTAGCGGACAAGAGACCCAGTACTTC. Translated, it gives CASSSAWGRRTSGQETQYF.

This clonotype was picked up many times. The chain links TRBV28 to TRBJ1-6, with D unclear. Germline V gene sequence: CDR1 MDHEN, CDR2 SYDVKM. The V and J ends lost 6 bases and 9 bases respectively, with 12 bases between them. The CDR3 is made up of 13 amino acids. In DNA, the CDR3 is TGTGCCAGCAGCTCTATTGGGGTTTCACCCCTCCACTTT. Translation: CASSSIGVSPLHF. The full variable domain, in which reference TRBV28 and TRBJ1-6 provide the parts outside the CDR3, is DVKVTQSSRYLVKRTGEKVFLECVQDMDHENMFWYRQDPGLGLRLIYFSYDVKMKEKGDIPEGYSVSREKKERFSLILESASTNQTSMYLCASSSIGVSPLHFGNGTRLTVT.

The sample holds a few counts of this clonotype. This chain uses TRBV3-1 with TRBJ1-1, with D uncertain. This CDR3 contains 15 residues. V was shortened by 2 bases and J by 1 base, with 11 bases between the two germline ends. CDR1 is LGHDT, CDR2 YNNKEL, per germline (reference sequence). CDR3 bases: TGTGCCAGCAGCCAATTTGGCTCAGGGAACACTGAAGCTTTCTTT. This sequence encodes CASSQFGSGNTEAFF. Full variable domain (rest looked up from reference TRBV3-1 and TRBJ1-1): DTAVSQTPKYLVTQMGNDKSIKCEQNLGHDTMYWYKQDSKKFLKIMFSYNNKELIINETVPNRFSPKSPDKAHLNLHINSLELGDSAVYFCASSQFGSGNTEAFFGQGTRLTVV.

This clonotype was observed once. The chain uses TRBV19 and TRBJ1-2, with no clear D. The V and J ends lost 1 base and 8 bases respectively, with 8 bases between them. The germline gives CDR1 LNHDA, CDR2 SQIVND (reference sequence). The CDR3 contains 12 residues. The CDR3 bases are TGTGCCAGTAGTATAGGAACGCGGGGCTACACCTTC. Protein: CASSIGTRGYTF.

The J gene is TRBJ1-6, the V gene TRBV7-9, with D unclear. Germline V gene sequence: CDR1 SEHNR, CDR2 FQNEAQ (reference sequence). The CDR3 spans 17 residues. V lost 5 bases to trimming and J lost 0 bases, with 14 bases between them. This CDR3 is CASSRAGGSSYNSPLHF. For the CDR3, the DNA is TGTGCCAGCAGCCGAGCAGGAGGGAGCTCCTATAATTCACCCCTCCACTTT.

This clonotype was found many times. The CDR3 DNA reads as TGTGCCAGCAGTTACTCGAGTCGGCCGCCGAACACTGAAGCTTTCTTT. This gives the protein CASSYSSRPPNTEAFF. The V and J genes are TRBV6-5 and TRBJ1-1; D unresolved. CDR1 is MNHEY, CDR2 SVGAGI, per germline. V lost 0 bases and J 1 base, leaving 12 bases between the germline ends. CDR3 length: 16 amino acids.

The chain has TRBV5-1 and TRBJ1-1; 8 bases are a match to TRBD1. Germline V gene data show CDR1 as SGHRS and CDR2 as YFSETQ. The CDR3 extends over 15 amino acids. V trimming: 3 bases; J trimming: 0 bases; junction bases outside the gene matches: 4. CDR3 coding DNA: TGCGCCAGCAGCTCACAGGGGGTCCTGAACACTGAAGCTTTCTTT. Its protein is CASSSQGVLNTEAFF.

The J gene is TRBJ2-5, the V gene TRBV2; 7 bases are shared with TRBD2. The CDR3 length is 15 residues. The ends lost 6 bases at V and 0 bases at J; junction bases unmatched: 7. From germline, CDR1 is SNHLY and CDR2 FYNNEI. In DNA, the CDR3 is TGTGCCAGCAGAGGGGACTATACGTACCAAGAGACCCAGTACTTC. Its translation is CASRGDYTYQETQYF. The full variable domain, its missing parts supplied by reference TRBV2 and TRBJ2-5, is EPEVTQTPSHQVTQMGQEVILRCVPISNHLYFYWYRQILGQKVEFLVSFYNNEISEKSEIFDDQFSVERPDGSNFTLKIRSTKLEDSAMYFCASRGDYTYQETQYFGPGTRLLVL.

DNA for the CDR3: TGCAGTGGGGGGACTAGCGGGACATCCGAGCAGTACTTC. Its protein product is CSGGTSGTSEQYF. The V gene is TRBV29-1, the J gene TRBJ2-7; 13 bases align to TRBD2. The V gene's germline CDR1 is SQVTM and CDR2 ANQGSEA. This CDR3 contains 13 residues.

The chain is built from TRBV25-1 and TRBJ1-4; D might be TRBD1 (5 bases). The germline V gene has CDR1 MGHDK and CDR2 SYGVNS. This CDR3 spans 10 amino acids. Between the trimmed V and J ends, which lost 10 bases and 7 bases, there was a span of 7 bases. DNA of the CDR3: TGTGCCACCCAGGGTGAAAAACTGTTTTTT. Its protein is CATQGEKLFF.

As regards this clonotype: One end of the junction varies from germline; a read error may be responsible. The chain couples TRBV11-2 to TRBJ2-7, with D perhaps given as TRBD1 or TRBD2 (5 bases each). The germline gives CDR1 SGHAT, CDR2 FQNNGV. The CDR3 extends over 17 amino acids. The CDR3 DNA sequence: TGTGCCAGCGGCTTAGGCGCCGGGACGTACAGCTCCTACGAGCAGTACTTC. Its translation: CASGLGAGTYSSYEQYF.

This clonotype was detected only a few times. The V gene is TRBV2, the J gene TRBJ2-3; D uncertain. The CDR3 covers 14 residues. V shed 10 bases and J shed 1 base, with 15 bases lying between them. From germline, CDR1 is SNHLY and CDR2 FYNNEI. CDR3 in amino acids: CAITTVARTDTQYF. The CDR3 DNA is TGTGCCATTACTACAGTCGCGCGCACAGATACGCAGTATTTT.